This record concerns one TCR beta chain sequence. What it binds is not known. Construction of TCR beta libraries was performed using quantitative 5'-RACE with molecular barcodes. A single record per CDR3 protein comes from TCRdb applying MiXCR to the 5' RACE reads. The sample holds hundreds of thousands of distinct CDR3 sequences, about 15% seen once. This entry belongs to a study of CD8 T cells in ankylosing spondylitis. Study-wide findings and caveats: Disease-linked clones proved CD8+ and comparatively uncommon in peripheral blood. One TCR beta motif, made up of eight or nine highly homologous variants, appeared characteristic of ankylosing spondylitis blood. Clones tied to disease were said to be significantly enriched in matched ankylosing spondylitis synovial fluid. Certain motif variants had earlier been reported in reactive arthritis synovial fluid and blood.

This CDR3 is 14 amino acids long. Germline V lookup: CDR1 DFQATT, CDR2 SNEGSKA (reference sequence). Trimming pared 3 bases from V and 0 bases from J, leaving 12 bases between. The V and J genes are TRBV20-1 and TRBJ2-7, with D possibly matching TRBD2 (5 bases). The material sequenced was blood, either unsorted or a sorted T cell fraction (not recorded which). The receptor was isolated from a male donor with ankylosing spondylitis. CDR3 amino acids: CSASSGKSSYEQYF. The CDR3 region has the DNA TGCAGTGCTAGTTCCGGGAAAAGCTCCTACGAGCAGTACTTC.